This T cell receptor (beta chain) was obtained from a study of blood T cell repertoires in COVID-19. Study-level background: In each case, the material was cDNA or gDNA derived from T cells, B-cell-depleted T cells, or PBMCs.

TCRdb's copy holds only in-frame clones and misses some; the assay was immunoSEQ multiplex PCR. The sample has roughly 440,000 clones, roughly 88% seen once; the top ten hold around 12%. A Seattle source enrolled patients during active infection and followed them longitudinally. This TCR came from a woman aged 45-60 years with COVID-19, enrolled during active disease. The sample was peripheral blood.

Written as DNA, the CDR3 is TGTGCCAGCAGCGTAGACCCCAGCGGCGGAGCTAACTATGGCTACACCTTC. As protein: CASSVDPSGGANYGYTF. The chain carries TRBV9 and TRBJ1-2; D is unclear. V was trimmed by 0 bases and J by 0 bases, leaving 15 bases between them. The CDR3 is 17 amino acids. CDR1 is SGDLS, CDR2 YYNGEE, per germline.